One TCR beta chain is described in this entry. The antigen is unknown. The data belong to a study of cytomegalovirus exposure and HLA in healthy donors. Study conclusions and caveats: In vitro data verified a few CMV-associated chains as specific for CMV antigens. The authors listed 150 or so TCR beta chains as cytomegalovirus-associated. V- and J-gene trimming of TCR beta was linked (in a later analysis) to a missense DCLRE1C variant. More clonal expansion characterized HLA-associated TCR beta chains than equally common others in a later analysis.

In the PCR, 60 Vbeta and 13 Jbeta primers were used. The table came from immunoSEQ multiplex PCR; TCRdb's copy has only in-frame clones and leaves some out. The sample carries more than 110,000 clones, around 72% recorded once. The receptor's source is a human donor in good health. The sequencing sample was made of PBMCs.

CDR3 in DNA: TGTGCCAGCAGCCTAACCGGGACTACAGAAGAGACCCAGTACTTC. Translated, it gives CASSLTGTTEETQYF. The genes are TRBV7-9 and TRBJ2-5; 7 bases are shared with TRBD2. Germline loops: CDR1 SEHNR, CDR2 FQNEAQ (reference sequence). The CDR3 runs 15 residues. Trimming took 5 bases from V and 3 from J; bases not matched to a gene: 9.